What follows describes a single T cell receptor beta chain. The CDR3 consists of 16 residues. Germline CDR1 reads SGHDN; CDR2 reads FVKESK. V shed 0 bases and J shed 0 bases, with 12 bases lying between them. The sample originates from a study of OX40 agonist ivuxolimab in advanced cancers. Study context: Patients enrolled in dose escalation were diagnosed with hepatocellular carcinoma, melanoma, renal cell or head and neck cancer. Three patients had partial responses: one hepatocellular carcinoma, two cutaneous melanoma.

Clones were sequenced by immunoSEQ multiplex PCR, and TCRdb holds only the in-frame ones, with some missing. The sample holds about 47,000 clones, approximately 88% seen once. Baseline was the first blood sampling point, followed by cycle 4 day 1 and cycle 7 day 1. This receptor was obtained from an adult with an advanced solid tumor such as melanoma, head and neck, liver or kidney cancer. This material consisted of CD4+ or CD8+ T cells sorted from blood, taken in a trial of the OX40 agonist ivuxolimab. The chain carries TRBV14 and TRBJ2-7; no clear D gene. CDR3: CASSQDSRFLSYEQYF. The CDR3, as DNA: TGTGCCAGCAGCCAAGATTCGAGATTCCTCTCCTACGAGCAGTACTTC.